A single sample is the source of the 6 T cell receptor beta chains below, sequenced in a study of cytomegalovirus exposure and HLA in healthy donors. Both 60 Vbeta primers and 13 Jbeta primers went into the PCR. Assay used: immunoSEQ multiplex PCR; TCRdb lists only in-frame clones, some missing. Here the sample spans around 100,000 clones, around 77% being singletons. Sequencing was carried out using PBMCs. These TCRs come from a woman in her twenties or thirties in good health and CMV-seropositive.

V is TRBV2 and J is TRBJ2-7, with D perhaps TRBD2 (7 bases). The CDR3 covers 19 residues. Deletions cut 6 bases from V and 3 bases from J, with 30 bases between. The germline V gene encodes CDR1 SNHLY and CDR2 FYNNEI. The CDR3, as DNA: TGTGCCAGCAGCTACAAAGACAGGCTAGAGGGACTACCAAACTACGAGCAGTACTTC. As protein: CASSYKDRLEGLPNYEQYF.

This rearrangement joins TRBV5-1 to TRBJ2-5; TRBD2 matches 11 bases. V gave up 0 bases and J gave up 4 bases; unmatched junction bases: 2. Germline lookup yields CDR1 SGHRS and CDR2 YFSETQ. CDR3 length equals 15 residues. Written as DNA, the CDR3 is TGCGCCAGCAGCTTGGAGACTAGCGGGGTAGAGACCCAGTACTTC. As protein: CASSLETSGVETQYF.

V is TRBV10-3 and J is TRBJ2-5; possibly TRBD1 for D (6 bases). Germline V gene lookup returns CDR1 ENHRY and CDR2 SYGVKD. This CDR3 is built from 14 residues. The V end was cut by 5 bases, the J end by 5 bases, with 15 bases between. As DNA, the CDR3 is TGTGCCATCAGTCCTAGCAGGGGCAGGGAGACCCAGTACTTC. Translating it yields CAISPSRGRETQYF.

The chain combines TRBV6-6 with TRBJ1-1; the D gene is possibly TRBD1 (6 bases). Germline CDR1 is MNHNY and CDR2 is SVGAGI (reference sequence). Trimming pared 2 bases from V and 6 bases from J, leaving 10 bases between. The CDR3 has 13 amino acids. The CDR3 DNA sequence: TGTGCCAGCAGTTACCCAAGGGGGTCTGAAGCTTTCTTT. This codes for CASSYPRGSEAFF.

In this sample, this clone turned up a few times. The rearrangement uses TRBV10-2 and TRBJ1-3; D unresolved. Germline CDR1 and CDR2: WSHSY and SAAADI. CDR3 length: 15 residues. Trimming shortened V by 2 bases and J by 2 bases, and 10 bases separated the two germline ends. DNA for the CDR3: TGCGCCAGCAGTGAGGAGGGATCTACTGGAAACACCATATATTTT. Translation gives CASSEEGSTGNTIYF.

The chain links TRBV13 to TRBJ2-1; 7 nucleotides agree with TRBD2. J gave up 5 bases and V 0 bases, and 1 base lay outside the gene matches. CDR3 size: 14 residues. Germline V gives CDR1 PRHDT, CDR2 FYEKMQ (reference sequence). CDR3 DNA: TGTGCCAGCAGCTTAGGGGGGGGGAACAATGAGCAGTTCTTC. It yields the protein CASSLGGGNNEQFF.